The present TCR beta chain was sequenced within a study of vaccination effects on CD4 cells after COVID-19. Study summary: ViraFEST used viral peptide pools to expand antigen-specific CD4+ T cells before sequencing.

A note on this clone: Its antigen is unidentified.

The CDR3 covers 15 residues. CDR1 and CDR2 (germline): SEHNR, FQNEAQ (reference sequence). V was clipped by 7 bases and J by 0 bases, with 13 bases between them. Method: immunoSEQ multiplex PCR; TCRdb's copy keeps in-frame clones and lacks some. The sample shows tens of thousands of clones, around 70% of them seen only once. Researchers isolated CD4+ T cells once about 11 days of culture had elapsed. Every participant took two doses of the BNT162b2 or mRNA-1273 vaccine. IL-2 medium supplanted half the medium on days 3 and 7. This receptor was taken from a human donor who received a COVID-19 vaccine. Sequences were derived from CD4+ T cells from PBMCs cultured without peptide, sampled after COVID-19 vaccination. The chain uses TRBV7-9 and TRBJ1-3; D unclear. The CDR3 DNA follows: TGTGCCAGCACAAAAGAGCTAATCTCTGGAAACACCATATATTTT. Amino acid sequence: CASTKELISGNTIYF.